This T cell receptor (beta chain) appears in the sequencing data of a study of blood T cell repertoires in COVID-19. Assay used: immunoSEQ multiplex PCR; TCRdb lists only in-frame clones, some missing. The sample has hundreds of thousands of clones, 70% to 75% seen once. CDR3 length: 16 residues. This TCR was sampled from an elderly woman with acute or convalescent COVID-19. The specimen was peripheral blood. The genes are TRBV1 and TRBJ1-5; the listed D gene, TRBD1, was not tested against the DNA. TRBV1 is marked as a pseudogene. The CDR3 DNA sequence: TGCACCAGCAGCCAAGTTGGACAGGGGATGTTTCAGCCCCAGCATTTT. Protein: CTSSQVGQGMFQPQHF.